The rows below give T cell receptor beta chains drawn from one sample of a study of Graves' ophthalmopathy and Graves' hyperthyroidism. TCRdb re-derived calls from the multiplex PCR reads in MiXCR, one entry per CDR3 protein. The table records some 200,000 distinct CDR3 sequences, 29% of them present only once. Sequenced input: peripheral blood. The receptor set was obtained from a man aged 45 to 65 with Graves' ophthalmopathy. Each CDR3 is given with its conserved first and last residue. Fields, in order: clone size, J gene, V gene, D gene, CDR3 DNA, CDR3 protein. D genes are given only for firm matches. Only part of the rows carry a size: once, few, many, or a class if the clone is expanded.

>once|TRBJ2-7|TRBV29-1|TRBD2
TGCAGCGTTCTAGCGGGGGCATCCTACGAGCAGTACTTC
CSVLAGASYEQYF
>many|TRBJ1-1|TRBV6-6|.
TGTGCCAGTCAGTACTCCCCGGGACAGAACACTGAAGCTTTCTTT
CASQYSPGQNTEAFF
>many|TRBJ2-7|TRBV29-1|.
TGCAGCGTTGTCGGGGCCCAACCGGGAGCCAACGAGCAGTACTTC
CSVVGAQPGANEQYF
>many|TRBJ1-2|TRBV7-9|.
TGTGCCAGCAGCTTTGAGACTAACTATGGCTACACCTTC
CASSFETNYGYTF
>many|TRBJ2-6|TRBV5-6|.
TGTGCCAGCAGCTTGCCGTTCTCTGGGGCCAACGTCCTGACTTTC
CASSLPFSGANVLTF
>many|TRBJ2-2|TRBV5-1|TRBD2
TGCGCCAGCAGTTCTCACCACCGACTAGCAGAGGACACCGGGGAGCTGTTTTTT
CASSSHHRLAEDTGELFF
>.|TRBJ2-7|TRBV27|TRBD2
TGTGCCAGCAGCGAGACTAGCGGGGGGGCCCACGAGCAGTACTTC
CASSETSGGAHEQYF
>many|TRBJ2-5|TRBV7-2|TRBD2
TGTGCCAGCAGCTTAGGGGGGGGAGGGCGAGAGACCCAGTACTTC
CASSLGGGGRETQYF
>few|TRBJ2-5|TRBV7-2|.
TGTGCCAGCAGCTTAGTCGGGCAGCAAGAGACCCAGTACTTC
CASSLVGQQETQYF
>many|TRBJ2-1|TRBV7-3|.
TGTGCCAGCAGCTTAACTTTGGAGGGATCCTACAATGAGCAGTTCTTC
CASSLTLEGSYNEQFF
>.|TRBJ2-5|TRBV7-3|TRBD1
TGTGCCAGCAGCCCGGGGACAGGGTCTGAGACCCAGTACTTC
CASSPGTGSETQYF
>many|TRBJ1-6|TRBV10-3|.
TGTGCCATCAGTGGAACGGGGAGGGTTAATTCACCCCTCCACTTT
CAISGTGRVNSPLHF
>.|TRBJ2-3|TRBV6-1|.
TGTGCCAGCAGTGATAGACGGGGGAACACAGATACGCAGTATTTT
CASSDRRGNTDTQYF
>.|TRBJ1-1|TRBV11-2|TRBD1
TGTGCCAGCAGCTTAGGCCGGGACAGGGGGCGGACAGACACTGAAGCTTTCTTT
CASSLGRDRGRTDTEAFF
>many|TRBJ2-7|TRBV7-3|TRBD2
TGTGCCAGCAGCTTAAGGGCCTCCCCAAACTGGACTAGCGTACCCGATAGGCACGAGCAGTACTTC
CASSLRASPNWTSVPDRHEQYF
>many|TRBJ2-7|TRBV27|.
TGTGCCAGCAAGGACAGTCGGTCCTACGAGCAGTACTTC
CASKDSRSYEQYF
>many|TRBJ1-5|TRBV7-8|.
TGTGCCAGCAGCTTAGGGGTAGGCCCTCAGCCCCAGCATTTT
CASSLGVGPQPQHF
>.|TRBJ2-7|TRBV19|TRBD1
TGTGCCAGTAGTATAGCCGGACAGGGTGGAGAGCAGTACTTC
CASSIAGQGGEQYF
>many|TRBJ2-7|TRBV7-9|TRBD2
TGTGCCAGCAGCTTATTGCCTAGCGGGAGCCACGAGCAGTACTTC
CASSLLPSGSHEQYF
>many|TRBJ2-7|TRBV5-1|.
TGCGCCAGCAGCTTCAGGTTTGCCTACGAGCAGTACTTC
CASSFRFAYEQYF
>many|TRBJ1-1|TRBV20-1|.
TGCAGTGCTAGATGGACGGGTAACACTGAAGCTTTCTTT
CSARWTGNTEAFF
>few|TRBJ2-5|TRBV6-1|TRBD2
TGTGCCAGCAGTGAAGCGCTCGCGGGAGGGCCTTCGGTGACCCAGTACTTC
CASSEALAGGPSVTQYF
>many|TRBJ2-2|TRBV28|.
TGTGCCAGCAGCAATTGGACGGCGATCCCGAACACCGGGGAGCTGTTTTTT
CASSNWTAIPNTGELFF
>few|TRBJ2-5|TRBV6-2/TRBV6-3|TRBD2
TGTGCCAGCAGTTACCTCCTAGCGGGAGCGGGGGAGACCCAGTACTTC
CASSYLLAGAGETQYF
>.|TRBJ2-7|TRBV6-5|.
TGTGCCAGCAGTTACTCCGGGGCCCGGGAGCAGTACTTC
CASSYSGAREQYF
>many|TRBJ1-2|TRBV29-1|.
TGCAGCGTTGAACCGGATTATGGCTACACCTTC
CSVEPDYGYTF
>many|TRBJ2-7|TRBV5-1|.
TGCGCCAGCAGCTTGGACGGGGTCTTCTACGAGCAGTACTTC
CASSLDGVFYEQYF
>.|TRBJ1-3|TRBV15|.
TGTGCCACCAGCAGAGATATTTGGCAGATCTCGCATTTT
CATSRDIWQISHF
>many|TRBJ1-5|TRBV18|.
TGTGCCAGCTCTTCGGGGAGGAGAGATCAGCCCCAGCATTTT
CASSSGRRDQPQHF
>.|TRBJ1-1|TRBV5-6|.
TGTGCCAGCAGCTTCCGACGTCTGGACAGTGGGAACACTGAAGCTTTCTTT
CASSFRRLDSGNTEAFF
>many|TRBJ1-5|TRBV27|.
TGTGCCAGCAGTCAATCAGGTGTGGACAAGCCCAATCAGCCCCAGCATTTT
CASSQSGVDKPNQPQHF
>many|TRBJ2-5|TRBV28|TRBD2
TGTGCCAGCAGTTTAAATAGGCGGGGGGGGAGCCAGTACTTC
CASSLNRRGGSQYF
>many|TRBJ1-1|TRBV5-1|.
TGCGCCAGCAGCCCCGCAGGGAGATTGGGTGAAGCTTTCTTT
CASSPAGRLGEAFF
>.|TRBJ2-2|TRBV6-1|TRBD2
TGTGCCAGCAGTAGGGGACTAGCGGGAGGGCCTGCCGGGGAGCTGTTTTTT
CASSRGLAGGPAGELFF
>many|TRBJ1-5|TRBV28|.
TGTGCCAGCACCTGGGGGTTCAATCAGCCCCAGCATTTT
CASTWGFNQPQHF
>.|TRBJ2-2|TRBV12-3/TRBV12-4|.
TGTGCCAGCGCGGGGACAGTCAACGCCGGGGAGCTGTTTTTT
CASAGTVNAGELFF
>many|TRBJ2-4|TRBV7-2|TRBD2
TGTGCCAGCAGCCCAACAGGGGCGCGGACTAGCGGGAGTATGGACATTCAGTACTTC
CASSPTGARTSGSMDIQYF
>many|TRBJ2-5|TRBV28|.
TGTGCCAGTCGGTTAGGGGGGTCAGAGACCCAGTACTTC
CASRLGGSETQYF